This TCR beta chain was captured by sequencing in a study of blood T cell repertoires in COVID-19. Study in general: PBMCs, B-cell-depleted T cells, or T cells provided the cDNA or gDNA that made up the material.

Only in-frame clones appear in the TCRdb table, and some are missing; sequencing was by immunoSEQ multiplex PCR. The sample shows 300,000 or so clones, approximately 86% of them seen only once. This CDR3 comprises 17 residues. With V trimmed by 2 bases and J by 9 bases, 13 bases remained unmatched. CDR1 and CDR2 from the germline V gene are MNHNS and SASEGT. The study assigned cohorts using participant-reported clinical history. This receptor was identified in a woman in her thirties or forties with acute COVID-19. This chain uses TRBV6-1 with TRBJ1-4; 9 bases agree with TRBD1. What was sequenced was PBMCs or T cells enriched from blood (not recorded which). In DNA, the CDR3 is TGTGCCAGCAGTGAAATGAGTTCGGGACAGGGTAAACAAAAACTGTTTTTT. Amino acids: CASSEMSSGQGKQKLFF.